The 4 T cell receptor beta chains below all came from one sample that was sequenced in a study of T cells after yellow fever vaccination. TCRdb itself ran the 5' RACE reads through MiXCR, one entry per CDR3 protein. The data show approximately 300,000 distinct CDR3 sequences, approximately 12% seen once. The input for sequencing was CD4+ T cells sorted from PBMCs, taken 45 days after the yellow fever booster vaccination. All receptors derive from a man between 25 and 39 years old who received the YFV17D yellow fever vaccine.

The chain employs TRBV24-1 and TRBJ2-3; D may be TRBD2 (6 bases). The CDR3 runs 14 residues. V was shortened by 4 bases and J by 6 bases, with 13 bases between the two germline ends. CDR1 is KGHDR, CDR2 SFDVKD, per germline. The CDR3 DNA is TGTGCCACCAGTGACCCGGGTCGGGGGGATACGCAGTATTTT. It specifies CATSDPGRGDTQYF.

This clonotype showed up just a few times. The V call is TRBV20-1, the J call TRBJ2-5; 12 bases map to TRBD2. The CDR3 loop spans 14 amino acids. CDR1 DFQATT and CDR2 SNEGSKA come from the germline V gene (reference sequence). J gave up 5 bases and V 5 bases, and 6 bases lay outside the gene matches. This chain's CDR3 is CSAATSGRRETQYF. Written as DNA, the CDR3 is TGCAGTGCTGCGACTAGCGGGAGAAGGGAGACCCAGTACTTC.

This clonotype was seen repeatedly, ten times or more. V usage is TRBV5-1 and J usage is TRBJ2-2; 7 bases line up with TRBD2. The CDR3 contains 15 residues. V gave up 3 bases and J gave up 6 bases; unmatched junction bases: 8. Germline V gene sequence: CDR1 SGHRS, CDR2 YFSETQ. The CDR3 bases are TGCGCCAGCAGCTATAGCGGGCCGTCGGCCGGGGAGCTGTTTTTT. Translating it yields CASSYSGPSAGELFF.

Ten or more counts support this clonotype. The chain joins TRBV20-1 to TRBJ2-3, with D uncertain. The CDR3 contains 10 residues. From germline, CDR1 is DFQATT and CDR2 SNEGSKA (reference sequence). With 3 bases removed from V and 5 bases from J, the gap between germline ends came to 3 bases. CDR3 amino acids: CSARLDTQYF. In DNA, the CDR3 is TGCAGTGCTAGGTTAGATACGCAGTATTTT.